This TCR beta chain is from a study of vaccination and CD4 T cells after COVID-19 (dated by TCRdb to the early 2020s). Regarding the complete study: In the convalescent cohort there were six males and four females, among whom were two Hispanic individuals, seven Caucasians, two Asians and one multiracial person. Participants got two doses of the Pfizer-BioNTech BNT162b2 vaccine (n=8) or two doses of the Moderna mRNA-1273 vaccine (n=2). Post-COVID blood samples from convalescent patients were collected a median of around 100 days after diagnosis, with a range of roughly 30 to 170 days. Post-vaccine blood samples were taken a median of around 68 days after the second vaccine dose, with a range of about 14 to 241 days. Culture stimuli were overlapping spike peptide pools from SARS-CoV-2 and from the common cold coronaviruses HCoV-NL63, HCoV-OC43 and HCoV-229E. In control cultures, a CEFX viral epitope pool was used as positive control, an HIV-1 Nef peptide pool was used as negative control, or no peptide was added. In 10 COVID-19 convalescent patients and several infection-naive healthy vaccine recipients, the spike-specific CD4+ TCR repertoire before mRNA vaccination was compared with the repertoire after mRNA vaccination. On the study overall, not on this receptor specifically: Of the vaccine-specific clones in convalescent patients, 304 of 307, or nearly all, reacted only to SARS-CoV-2 spike and did not cross-react with common cold coronaviruses. In convalescent patients, a median 86.3% of post-vaccine SARS-CoV-2-reactive clones were detected only after vaccination, suggesting vaccine-specific priming. The study included relatively few convalescent patients and did not analyze early timepoints after natural infection. An increase in the median number of SARS-CoV-2-reactive clonotypes from 20 to 25 after infection to 35 to 40 after vaccination was observed, but the change was not found to be significant.

The label giving this sample's treatment or condition can be read as: roughly ten-day PBMC culture with coronavirus spike peptide pools or control peptides (ViraFEST assay). The ViraFEST assay, used in the study, expanded antigen-specific T cells with peptide pools and then identified the expanded clonotypes through TCR sequencing. Negative nucleocapsid antibody tests taken both before and after vaccination confirmed that the healthy vaccine recipients had no prior SARS-CoV-2 infection. Roughly 2.1 million PBMCs per well were cultured in IMDM with 5% human AB serum and approximately 10 IU/ml IL-2, plus 10 ug/ml peptide pools. Half of the culture medium was replaced with fresh IL-2-containing medium on days 3 and 7. After roughly nine days of culture, CD4+ T cells were isolated by negative selection using the EasySep CD4+ T cell isolation kit. PBMCs were separated from whole blood using Ficoll-Paque Plus gradient centrifugation and then either used fresh or cryopreserved at -140C. Each culture condition was generally run in triplicate wells.

The library was obtained by PCR. DNA from cultured CD4+ T cells underwent TCR sequencing with the Oncomine TCR Beta short-read assay at the Johns Hopkins FTIC core. The QIAamp micro DNA kit was used to extract genomic DNA from the cultured CD4+ T cells. The Oncomine TCR Beta libraries from cultured CD4+ T cells were pooled using unique dual indexes and then sequenced on an Illumina iSeq 100. Turning to the authors' computational methods: Non-productive sequences were filtered out, and CDR3s that did not start with C, did not end with F or W, or were shorter than 7 amino acids were discarded. Antigen-specific clonotypes were identified using the MANAFEST web application through comparison of peptide-stimulated wells with reference and other culture wells. Positive clones required FDR below 0.05, an odds ratio above 5, and productive frequency above 0.1% in at least two of three replicate wells. Clonotypes that were significantly expanded in both SARS-CoV-2 spike wells and at least one common cold coronavirus spike condition were defined as cross-reactive. CDR3 homology was assessed with Levenshtein distances (stringdist) and unrooted phylogenetic trees (ape) in R version 3.6.1. TCRdb trimmed the raw reads at Q25, called clones with MiXCR and kept productive beta chains. Rows are unified per CDR3 protein, each entry keeping the most common DNA and genes. The V and J calls were determined by TCRdb, not by the authors. For this sample the table gives some 25,000 distinct CDR3 sequences, of which 62% were detected only once. Of the sample, about a sixth falls within the top ten clones.

Notes on this clonotype: The clone's antigen remains unknown. Within one base of it there is no much larger clone, and no base qualities were kept.

The germline V gene specifies MGHDK as CDR1 and SYGVNS as CDR2. The CDR3 contains 13 residues, cysteine and phenylalanine counted. Only the CDR3 DNA is retained, 39 bases long and in frame from the first base. Deletion took 1 base off V and 6 bases off J, with a span of 9 bases between the germline ends. This TCR came from a human donor who received a COVID-19 vaccine. The sequences come from CD4+ T cells from blood, cultured in vitro, collected after SARS-CoV-2 vaccination. Recombination connected TRBV25-1 to TRBJ1-1; the D gene is unclear. In nucleotides, the sequence is TGTGCCAGCAGTGAATTTGGGTCTGCTGAAGCTTTCTTT. It specifies CASSEFGSAEAFF.